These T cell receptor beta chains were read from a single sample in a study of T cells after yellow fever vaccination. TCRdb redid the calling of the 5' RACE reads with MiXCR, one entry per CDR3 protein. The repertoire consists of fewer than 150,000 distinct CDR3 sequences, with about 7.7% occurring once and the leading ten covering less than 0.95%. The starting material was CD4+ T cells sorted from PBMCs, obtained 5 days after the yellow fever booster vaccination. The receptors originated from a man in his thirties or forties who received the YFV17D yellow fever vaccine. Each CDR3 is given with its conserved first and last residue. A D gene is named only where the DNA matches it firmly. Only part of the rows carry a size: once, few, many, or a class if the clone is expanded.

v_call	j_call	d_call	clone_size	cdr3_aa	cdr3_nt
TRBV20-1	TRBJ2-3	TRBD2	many	CSARDLAGNTQYF	TGCAGTGCTAGAGACCTAGCGGGAAATACGCAGTATTTT
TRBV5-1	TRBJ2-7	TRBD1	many	CASSLMTGGINEQYF	TGCGCCAGCAGCTTGATGACAGGGGGCATAAACGAGCAGTACTTC
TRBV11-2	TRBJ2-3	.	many	CASSLGADTQYF	TGCGCCAGCAGCTTAGGGGCAGATACGCAGTATTTT
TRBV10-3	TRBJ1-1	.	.	CASGGHLRGLDTEAFF	TGTGCCTCTGGGGGACATCTACGGGGCTTGGACACTGAAGCTTTCTTT
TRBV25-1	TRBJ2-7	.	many	CASSGIYEQYF	TGTGCCAGCAGTGGGATCTACGAGCAGTACTTC
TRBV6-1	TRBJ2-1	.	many	CASRRGGRSGFGEQFF	TGTGCCAGCAGGCGTGGGGGCCGTTCAGGGTTCGGTGAGCAGTTCTTC
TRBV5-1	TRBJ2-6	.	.	CASSKDISGANVLTF	TGCGCCAGCAGCAAGGACATCTCTGGGGCCAACGTCCTGACTTTC
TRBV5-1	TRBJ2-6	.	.	CASSLGVVTASGANVLTF	TGCGCCAGCAGCTTGGGGGTAGTGACAGCGTCTGGGGCCAACGTCCTGACTTTC
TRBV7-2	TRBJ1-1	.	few	CASSPQGQNTEAFF	TGTGCCAGCAGCCCTCAGGGGCAGAACACTGAAGCTTTCTTT
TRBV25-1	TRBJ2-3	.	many	CASSGQAKEDTQYF	TGTGCCAGCAGTGGACAGGCAAAGGAGGATACGCAGTATTTT
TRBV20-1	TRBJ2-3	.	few	CSARDRRQGTDTQYF	TGCAGTGCTAGAGATCGCAGACAGGGCACAGATACGCAGTATTTT
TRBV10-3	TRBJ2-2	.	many	CAIGPPLDTGELFF	TGTGCCATCGGACCGCCCCTCGACACCGGGGAGCTGTTTTTT
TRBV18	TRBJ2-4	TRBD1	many	CASSPLDRGIQYF	TGTGCCAGCTCACCCCTGGACAGGGGCATTCAGTACTTC
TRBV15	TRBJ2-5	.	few	CATKGAVVAETQYF	TGTGCCACCAAGGGAGCTGTAGTTGCGGAGACCCAGTACTTC
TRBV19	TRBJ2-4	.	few	CASSISGGGWQGLVKNIQYF	TGTGCCAGTAGTATTTCTGGCGGCGGTTGGCAGGGCCTAGTCAAAAACATTCAGTACTTC
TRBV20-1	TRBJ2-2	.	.	CFAREGPNTGELFF	TGCTTTGCTAGAGAGGGACCGAACACCGGGGAGCTGTTTTTT
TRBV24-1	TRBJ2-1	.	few	CATSDDGIYNEQFF	TGTGCCACCAGTGATGACGGGATCTACAATGAGCAGTTCTTC
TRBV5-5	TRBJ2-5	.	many	CASSLRTRETQYF	TGTGCCAGCAGCTTGCGTACTCGAGAGACCCAGTACTTC
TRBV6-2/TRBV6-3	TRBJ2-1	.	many	CASSGSTSSYNEQFF	TGTGCCAGCAGCGGCTCCACCAGCTCCTACAATGAGCAGTTCTTC
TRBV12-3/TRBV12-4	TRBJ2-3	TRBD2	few	CASREGPGDTQYF	TGTGCCAGCCGGGAGGGCCCGGGGGATACGCAGTATTTT
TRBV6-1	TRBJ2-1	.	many	CASMIAGSYNEQFF	TGTGCCAGCATGATTGCGGGGTCCTACAATGAGCAGTTCTTC
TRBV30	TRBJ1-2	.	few	CAWIGYGTNYGYTF	TGTGCCTGGATCGGCTATGGGACTAACTATGGCTACACCTTC
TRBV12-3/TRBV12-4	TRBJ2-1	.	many	CASSSRGTYNEQFF	TGTGCCAGCAGTTCCCGGGGAACCTACAATGAGCAGTTCTTC